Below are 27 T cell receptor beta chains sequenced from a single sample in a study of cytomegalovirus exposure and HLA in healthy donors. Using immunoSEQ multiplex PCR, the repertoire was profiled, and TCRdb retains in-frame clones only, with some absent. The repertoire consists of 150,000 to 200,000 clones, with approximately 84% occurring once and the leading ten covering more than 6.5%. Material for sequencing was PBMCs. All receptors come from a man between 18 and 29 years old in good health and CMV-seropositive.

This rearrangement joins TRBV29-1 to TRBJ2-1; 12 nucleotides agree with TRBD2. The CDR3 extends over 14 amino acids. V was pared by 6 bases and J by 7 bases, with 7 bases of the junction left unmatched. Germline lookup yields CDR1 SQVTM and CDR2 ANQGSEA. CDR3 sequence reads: CSVNHGLAGNEQFF. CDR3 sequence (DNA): TGCAGCGTCAACCACGGACTAGCGGGAAATGAGCAGTTCTTC.

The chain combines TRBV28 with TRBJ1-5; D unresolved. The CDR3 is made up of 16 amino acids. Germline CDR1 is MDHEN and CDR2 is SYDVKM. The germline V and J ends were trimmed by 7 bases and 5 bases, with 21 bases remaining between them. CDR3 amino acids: CASTPLRFDKHQPQHF. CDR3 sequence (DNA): TGTGCCAGCACCCCTCTCCGGTTCGATAAACATCAGCCCCAGCATTTT.

CDR3 amino acids: CASSPGLAEGTGELFF. The CDR3 DNA reads as TGTGCCAGCTCACCAGGACTAGCAGAGGGGACCGGGGAGCTGTTTTTT. The rearrangement links TRBV18 to TRBJ2-2, with 8 positions matching TRBD2. The CDR3 covers 16 residues. The germline gives CDR1 KGHSH, CDR2 LQKENI. Trimming at V came to 2 bases and at J to 5 bases, leaving 7 bases not matched to a gene.

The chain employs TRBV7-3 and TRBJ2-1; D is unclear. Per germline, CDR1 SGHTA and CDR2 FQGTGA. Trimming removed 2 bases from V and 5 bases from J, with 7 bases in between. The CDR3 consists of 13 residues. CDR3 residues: CASSLGPNNEQFF. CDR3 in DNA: TGTGCCAGCAGCTTAGGGCCAAACAATGAGCAGTTCTTC.

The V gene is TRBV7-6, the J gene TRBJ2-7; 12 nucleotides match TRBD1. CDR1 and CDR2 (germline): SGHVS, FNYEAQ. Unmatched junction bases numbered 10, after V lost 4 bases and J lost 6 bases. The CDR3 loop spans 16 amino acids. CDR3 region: CASSSRDRGPEAEQYF. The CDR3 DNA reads TGTGCCAGCAGCTCCCGGGACAGGGGGCCTGAAGCCGAGCAGTACTTC.

This CDR3 is CASSPVRGEQGPNIQYF. CDR3 nucleotide sequence: TGTGCCAGCAGCCCCGTTCGGGGTGAACAGGGACCAAACATTCAGTACTTC. V is TRBV14 and J is TRBJ2-4; D perhaps matches TRBD1 (6 bases). The germline CDR1 and CDR2 sequences are SGHDN and FVKESK. CDR3 size: 17 residues. V gave up 4 bases and J gave up 6 bases, with 22 bases separating them. The full variable domain, its missing parts supplied by reference TRBV14 and TRBJ2-4, is EAGVTQFPSHSVIEKGQTVTLRCDPISGHDNLYWYRRVMGKEIKFLLHFVKESKQDESGMPNNRFLAERTGGTYSTLKVQPAELEDSGVYFCASSPVRGEQGPNIQYFGAGTRLSVL.

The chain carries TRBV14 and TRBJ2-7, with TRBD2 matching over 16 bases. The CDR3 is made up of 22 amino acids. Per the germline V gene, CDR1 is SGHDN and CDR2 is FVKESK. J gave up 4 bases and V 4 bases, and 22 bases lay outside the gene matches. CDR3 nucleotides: TGTGCCAGCAGCCCGGGAATTCCGGGACTAGCGGGAGGGCCCACGGGTAGGTACGAGCAGTACTTC. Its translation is CASSPGIPGLAGGPTGRYEQYF.

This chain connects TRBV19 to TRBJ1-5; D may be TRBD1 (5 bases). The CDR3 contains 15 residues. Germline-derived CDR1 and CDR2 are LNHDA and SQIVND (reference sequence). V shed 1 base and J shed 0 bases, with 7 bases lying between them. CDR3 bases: TGTGCCAGTAGTATAGTGGGGGGTAGCAATCAGCCCCAGCATTTT. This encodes CASSIVGGSNQPQHF. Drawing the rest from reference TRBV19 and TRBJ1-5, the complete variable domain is DGGITQSPKYLFRKEGQNVTLSCEQNLNHDAMYWYRQDPGQGLRLIYYSQIVNDFQKGDIAEGYSVSREKKESFPLTVTSAQKNPTAFYLCASSIVGGSNQPQHFGDGTRLSIL.

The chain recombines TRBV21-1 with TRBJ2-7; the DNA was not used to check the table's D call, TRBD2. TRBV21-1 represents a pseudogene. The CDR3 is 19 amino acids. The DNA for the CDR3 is TGTGCCAGCAGCAAAATGGGGGGACTAGCGGGAGACCCAAGATGGGAGCAGTACTTC. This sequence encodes CASSKMGGLAGDPRWEQYF.

The CDR3 sequence is CASSFSGRENEQYF. The CDR3 DNA follows: TGTGCCAGCAGCTTTAGCGGGAGGGAGAACGAGCAGTACTTC. The chain uses TRBV7-2 and TRBJ2-7; 11 bases match TRBD2. Trimming cost V 3 bases and J 5 bases; bases outside gene matches: 3. This CDR3 contains 14 residues. The germline gives CDR1 SGHTA, CDR2 FQGNSA. Using reference TRBV7-2 and TRBJ2-7 for the parts outside the CDR3, the full variable domain is GAGVSQSPSNKVTEKGKDVELRCDPISGHTALYWYRQSLGQGLEFLIYFQGNSAPDKSGLPSDRFSAERTGGSVSTLTIQRTQQEDSAVYLCASSFSGRENEQYFGPGTRLTVT.

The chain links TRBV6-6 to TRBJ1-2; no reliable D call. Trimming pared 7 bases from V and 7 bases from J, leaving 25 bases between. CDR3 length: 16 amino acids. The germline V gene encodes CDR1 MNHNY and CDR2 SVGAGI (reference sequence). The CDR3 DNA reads TGTGCCAGCACAACTCCAACCCTGGGCTTGGATACTGGCTACACCTTC. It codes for CASTTPTLGLDTGYTF.

CDR3 DNA: TGTGCCAGCAGCACGAAGACAGGGGGCTACGAGCAGTACTTC. Encoded protein: CASSTKTGGYEQYF. V usage is TRBV5-4 and J usage is TRBJ2-7, with TRBD1 matching 9 bases. Germline assignment: CDR1 SGHNT and CDR2 YYREEE (reference sequence). The CDR3 is 14 amino acids. Losses at the gene ends were 4 bases for V and 3 bases for J; bases not matched to a gene: 5.

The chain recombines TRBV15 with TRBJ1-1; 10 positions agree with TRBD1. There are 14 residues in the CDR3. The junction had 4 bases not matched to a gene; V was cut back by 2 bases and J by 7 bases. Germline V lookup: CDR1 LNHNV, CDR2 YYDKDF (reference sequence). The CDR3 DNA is TGTGCCACCAGCAGATTGGGACAGGGGCGTGAAGCTTTCTTT. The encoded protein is CATSRLGQGREAFF.

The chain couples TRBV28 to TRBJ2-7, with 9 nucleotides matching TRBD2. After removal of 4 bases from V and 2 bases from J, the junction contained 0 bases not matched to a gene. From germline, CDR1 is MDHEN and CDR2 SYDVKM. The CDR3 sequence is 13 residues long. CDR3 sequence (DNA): TGTGCCAGCAGTTCTAGCGGGACCTACGAGCAGTACTTC. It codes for CASSSSGTYEQYF.

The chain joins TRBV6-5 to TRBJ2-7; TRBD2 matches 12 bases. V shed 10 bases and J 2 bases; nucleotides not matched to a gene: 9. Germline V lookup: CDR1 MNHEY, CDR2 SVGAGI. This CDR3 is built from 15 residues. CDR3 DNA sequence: TGTGCCACCCGTCTAGCGGGAGGGGAAGCCTACGAGCAGTACTTC. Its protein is CATRLAGGEAYEQYF.

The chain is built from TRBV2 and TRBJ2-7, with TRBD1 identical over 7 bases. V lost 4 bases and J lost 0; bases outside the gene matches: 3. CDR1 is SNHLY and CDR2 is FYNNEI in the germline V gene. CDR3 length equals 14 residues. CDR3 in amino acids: CASSGDSSSYEQYF. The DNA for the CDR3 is TGTGCCAGCAGTGGGGACAGCAGCTCCTACGAGCAGTACTTC.

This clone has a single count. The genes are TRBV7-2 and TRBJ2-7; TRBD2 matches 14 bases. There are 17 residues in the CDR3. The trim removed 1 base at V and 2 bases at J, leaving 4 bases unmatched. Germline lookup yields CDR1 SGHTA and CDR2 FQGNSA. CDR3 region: CASSLEGLAGGPYEQYF. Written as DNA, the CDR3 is TGTGCCAGCAGCTTAGAAGGACTAGCGGGAGGTCCCTACGAGCAGTACTTC.

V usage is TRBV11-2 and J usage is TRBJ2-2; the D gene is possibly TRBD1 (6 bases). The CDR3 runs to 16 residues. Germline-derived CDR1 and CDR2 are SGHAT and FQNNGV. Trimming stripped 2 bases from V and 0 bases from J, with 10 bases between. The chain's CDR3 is CASSLRGSANTGELFF. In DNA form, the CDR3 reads TGTGCCAGCAGCTTAAGGGGGAGCGCGAACACCGGGGAGCTGTTTTTT.

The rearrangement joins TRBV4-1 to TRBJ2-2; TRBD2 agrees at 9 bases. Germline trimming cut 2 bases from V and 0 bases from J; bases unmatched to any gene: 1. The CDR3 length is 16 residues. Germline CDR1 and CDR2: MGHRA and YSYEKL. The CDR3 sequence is CASSQPSGTNTGELFF. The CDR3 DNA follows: TGCGCCAGCAGCCAACCTAGCGGGACGAACACCGGGGAGCTGTTTTTT.

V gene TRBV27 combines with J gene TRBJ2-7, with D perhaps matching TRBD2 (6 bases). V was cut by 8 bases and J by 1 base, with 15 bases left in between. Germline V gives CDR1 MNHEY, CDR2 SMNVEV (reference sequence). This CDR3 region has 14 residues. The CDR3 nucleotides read TGTGCCAGCGGCCACCTTGGGGGGTCCTACGAGCAGTACTTC. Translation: CASGHLGGSYEQYF.

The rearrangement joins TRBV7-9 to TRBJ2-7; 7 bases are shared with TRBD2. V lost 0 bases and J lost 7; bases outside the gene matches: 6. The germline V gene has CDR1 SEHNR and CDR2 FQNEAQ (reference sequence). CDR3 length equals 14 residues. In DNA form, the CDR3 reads TGTGCCAGCAGCTTAGCGAGCGGGACGGGGGAGCAGTACTTC. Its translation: CASSLASGTGEQYF.

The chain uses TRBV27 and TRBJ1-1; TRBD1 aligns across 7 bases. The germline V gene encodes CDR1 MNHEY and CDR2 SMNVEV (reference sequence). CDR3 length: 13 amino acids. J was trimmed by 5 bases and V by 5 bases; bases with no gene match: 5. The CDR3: CASSAYRGTEAFF. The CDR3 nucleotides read TGTGCCAGCAGTGCCTACAGGGGAACTGAAGCTTTCTTT.

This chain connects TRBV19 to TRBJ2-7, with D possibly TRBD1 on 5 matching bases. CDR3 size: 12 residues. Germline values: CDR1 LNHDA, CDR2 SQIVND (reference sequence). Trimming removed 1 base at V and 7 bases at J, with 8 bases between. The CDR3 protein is CASSIGQGEQYF. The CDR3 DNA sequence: TGTGCCAGTAGTATAGGTCAGGGAGAGCAGTACTTC.

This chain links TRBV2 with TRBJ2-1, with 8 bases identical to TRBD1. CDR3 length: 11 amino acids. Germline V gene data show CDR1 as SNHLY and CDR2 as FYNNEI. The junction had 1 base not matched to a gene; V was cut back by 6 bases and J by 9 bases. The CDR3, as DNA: TGTGCCAGCAGGGACAGGGCTGAGCAGTTCTTC. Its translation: CASRDRAEQFF.

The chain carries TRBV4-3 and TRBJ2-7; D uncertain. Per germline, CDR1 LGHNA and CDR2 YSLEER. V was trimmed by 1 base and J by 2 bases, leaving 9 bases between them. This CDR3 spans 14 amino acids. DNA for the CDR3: TGCGCCAGCAGCCAAGGCGGTCGAACCTACGAGCAGTACTTC. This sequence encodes CASSQGGRTYEQYF.

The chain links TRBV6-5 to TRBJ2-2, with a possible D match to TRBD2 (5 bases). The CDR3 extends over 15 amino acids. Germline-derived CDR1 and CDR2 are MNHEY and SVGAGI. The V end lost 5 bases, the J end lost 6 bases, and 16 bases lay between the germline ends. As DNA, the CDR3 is TGTGCCAGCAGTACGGACCGGTCCGGGGCCGGGGAGCTGTTTTTT. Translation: CASSTDRSGAGELFF.

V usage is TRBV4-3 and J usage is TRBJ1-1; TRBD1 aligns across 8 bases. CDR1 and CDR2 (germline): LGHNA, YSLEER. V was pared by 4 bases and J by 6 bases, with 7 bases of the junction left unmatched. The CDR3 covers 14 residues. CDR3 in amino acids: CASSRLDRGAEAFF. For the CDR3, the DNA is TGCGCCAGCAGCCGACTAGACAGGGGCGCTGAAGCTTTCTTT.